These T cell receptor beta chains were read from a single sample in a study of T cell changes during pregnancy in multiple sclerosis. Clones were read by immunoSEQ multiplex PCR, and TCRdb kept only the in-frame ones, dropping some. The table lists 90,000 to 120,000 clones, 85% to 95% of them singletons. This material consisted of peripheral blood, taken in the third trimester of pregnancy. These receptors were collected from a female donor in good health, enrolled as a control in a pregnancy study. Both conserved end residues are part of each CDR3. The D gene is left open where the match is weak. Clone size, where shown, is once, few, many, or a class for clones that have expanded.

cdr3_length,clone_size,d_call,j_call,v_call,cdr3_aa,cdr3_nt
14,-,TRBD1,TRBJ2-3,TRBV27,CASSYRTGLDTQYF,TGTGCCAGCAGTTACCGGACAGGGCTAGATACGCAGTATTTT
16,-,-,TRBJ2-3,TRBV11-1,CASSLDRAGSTDTQYF,TGTGCCAGCAGCTTAGATCGGGCGGGGAGCACAGATACGCAGTATTTT
16,-,TRBD1,TRBJ1-2,TRBV7-2,CASSREGAGPGYGYTF,TGTGCCAGCAGCCGGGAGGGGGCAGGGCCAGGCTATGGCTACACCTTC
13,-,-,TRBJ1-1,TRBV2,CASRWNRDTEAFF,TGTGCCAGCAGGTGGAATCGGGACACTGAAGCTTTCTTT
14,-,TRBD1,TRBJ2-7,TRBV7-9,CASSHWDSLNEQYF,TGTGCCAGCAGCCATTGGGACAGTCTCAACGAGCAGTACTTC
14,-,-,TRBJ1-4,TRBV5-8,CASSFAQGNEKLFF,TGTGCCAGCAGCTTCGCACAGGGTAATGAAAAACTGTTTTTT
16,-,TRBD2,TRBJ2-1,TRBV5-1,CASSLRGGLISHEQFF,TGCGCCAGCAGCTTGCGGGGGGGCCTTATTTCTCATGAGCAGTTCTTC
15,-,-,TRBJ1-1,TRBV19,CASRLTVQGNTEAFF,TGTGCCAGTAGACTGACGGTGCAGGGGAACACTGAAGCTTTCTTT
16,-,TRBD1,TRBJ1-5,TRBV4-3,CASSQDITGGYQPQHF,TGCGCCAGCAGCCAAGATATTACAGGGGGCTATCAGCCCCAGCATTTT
15,-,TRBD2,TRBJ2-7,TRBV4-3,CASSQDLAGGYGQYF,TGCGCCAGCAGCCAAGACCTAGCGGGGGGCTACGGGCAGTACTTC
13,once,-,TRBJ1-2,TRBV6-5,CASRSTGNYGYTF,TGTGCCAGCAGATCCACCGGGAACTATGGCTACACCTTC
14,-,-,TRBJ2-3,TRBV9,CASSPPIRTDTQYF,TGTGCCAGCAGCCCCCCTATCCGGACAGATACGCAGTATTTT
17,-,-,TRBJ1-1,TRBV5-1,CASSFGGGMSRGDEAFF,TGCGCCAGCAGCTTTGGAGGGGGAATGTCTCGGGGGGATGAAGCTTTCTTT
16,-,TRBD1,TRBJ1-2,TRBV4-2,CASSQKGQAPNYGYTF,TGTGCCAGCAGCCAAAAAGGACAGGCGCCTAACTATGGCTACACCTTC
19,-,TRBD2,TRBJ2-2,TRBV4-3,CASSQLGTSGGRDTGELFF,TGCGCCAGCAGCCAACTCGGGACTAGCGGGGGGAGAGACACCGGGGAGCTGTTTTTT
15,-,-,TRBJ1-6,TRBV9,CASSVGNSGGSPLHF,TGTGCCAGCAGCGTTGGTAACTCTGGCGGGTCACCCCTCCACTTT
16,-,TRBD2,TRBJ2-2,TRBV5-4,CASSQRGGLDTGELFF,TGTGCCAGCAGCCAGCGGGGGGGCCTTGACACCGGGGAGCTGTTTTTT
16,-,TRBD2,TRBJ2-3,TRBV9,CASSPVSGGSTDTQYF,TGTGCCAGCAGCCCCGTAAGCGGGGGAAGCACAGATACGCAGTATTTT
14,-,-,TRBJ1-2,TRBV7-8,CASRPGQTNYGYTF,TGTGCCAGCAGACCCGGACAGACTAACTATGGCTACACCTTC
18,once,TRBD2,TRBJ2-3,TRBV27,CASIGGGKRLSGTDTQYF,TGTGCCAGCATCGGCGGGGGTAAACGCTTATCTGGCACAGATACGCAGTATTTT
14,few,-,TRBJ1-1,TRBV6-1,CASSDPGGAAEAFF,TGTGCCAGCAGTGATCCTGGGGGCGCCGCTGAAGCTTTCTTT
16,-,-,TRBJ1-3,TRBV15,CATSRDHGRAGNTIYF,TGTGCCACCAGCAGAGATCACGGCAGGGCTGGAAACACCATATATTTT
14,-,-,TRBJ2-7,TRBV7-2,CASSGSSDSYEQYF,TGTGCCAGCAGCGGCTCTAGCGACTCCTACGAGCAGTACTTC
15,-,TRBD2,TRBJ2-3,TRBV30,CAWKGTSGAPDTQYF,TGTGCCTGGAAGGGGACTAGCGGGGCCCCAGATACGCAGTATTTT
16,-,TRBD2,TRBJ2-2,TRBV5-4,CASSHGLAGGDGELFF,TGTGCCAGCAGCCACGGACTAGCGGGGGGGGACGGGGAGCTGTTTTTT
13,-,TRBD1,TRBJ2-7,TRBV19,CASSTRQGYEQYF,TGTGCCAGTAGTACCAGACAGGGGTACGAGCAGTACTTC
17,-,-,TRBJ2-1,TRBV13,CASSLELVIGSYNEQFF,TGTGCCAGCAGCTTAGAACTAGTCATTGGCTCCTACAATGAGCAGTTCTTC
12,-,-,TRBJ1-1,TRBV6-5,CASSQTGGEAFF,TGTGCCAGCAGTCAAACGGGGGGTGAAGCTTTCTTT
15,-,TRBD2,TRBJ2-5,TRBV5-1,CASSRIAGVQETQYF,TGCGCCAGCAGCCGGATAGCGGGGGTCCAAGAGACCCAGTACTTC
22,-,TRBD1,TRBJ2-2,TRBV7-3,CASSSPSPGQGVAGDRTGELFF,TGTGCCAGCAGCTCCCCCAGTCCGGGACAGGGGGTGGCCGGTGATCGTACCGGGGAGCTGTTTTTT
15,-,-,TRBJ1-4,TRBV27,CASSSLRGINEKLFF,TGTGCCAGCAGTTCACTCAGGGGAATAAATGAAAAACTGTTTTTT
14,-,TRBD1,TRBJ1-4,TRBV5-6,CASSLTGEDEKLFF,TGTGCCAGCAGCTTGACAGGGGAGGATGAAAAACTGTTTTTT
13,once,-,TRBJ1-2,TRBV7-2,CASTLGREYGYTF,TGTGCCAGCACCCTGGGAAGGGAGTATGGCTACACCTTC
14,-,TRBD1,TRBJ2-1,TRBV5-6,CASRYDRGNNEQFF,TGTGCCAGCAGGTATGACAGGGGAAACAATGAGCAGTTCTTC
14,-,-,TRBJ1-2,TRBV6-5,CASSRRTALSGYTF,TGTGCCAGCAGTCGACGGACAGCGCTAAGTGGCTACACCTTC
13,-,-,TRBJ2-3,TRBV2,CASSRIATDTQYF,TGTGCCAGCAGCAGAATCGCAACAGATACGCAGTATTTT
14,-,-,TRBJ2-5,TRBV5-1,CASSPGTSEETQYF,TGCGCCAGCAGCCCTGGGACTTCGGAAGAGACCCAGTACTTC
15,-,-,TRBJ1-2,TRBV7-2,CASSLGYPANYGYTF,TGTGCCAGCAGCTTGGGCTATCCAGCTAACTATGGCTACACCTTC
13,-,-,TRBJ2-7,TRBV28,CASSSADSYEQYF,TGTGCCAGCAGTTCAGCCGACAGTTACGAGCAGTACTTC
15,-,-,TRBJ2-7,TRBV11-3,CASSLGGVGGHEQYF,TGTGCCAGCAGCTTAGGAGGTGTGGGGGGTCACGAGCAGTACTTC
13,-,-,TRBJ2-3,TRBV30,CAWSVTSTDTQYF,TGTGCCTGGAGTGTAACTAGCACAGATACGCAGTATTTT
13,-,TRBD1,TRBJ1-1,TRBV5-6,CASSGGQHREAFF,TGTGCCAGCAGCGGGGGACAGCACAGGGAAGCTTTCTTT
17,once,TRBD1,TRBJ2-5,TRBV7-9,CASSRPGTAILQETQYF,TGTGCCAGCAGCCGTCCTGGGACAGCAATACTCCAAGAGACCCAGTACTTC
15,once,-,TRBJ2-6,TRBV7-6,CASSADISGANVLTF,TGTGCCAGCAGCGCGGACATCTCTGGGGCCAACGTCCTGACTTTC
16,-,TRBD2,TRBJ2-1,TRBV7-3,CASSLGLAGRFNEQFF,TGTGCCAGCAGCTTAGGACTAGCGGGGAGGTTCAATGAGCAGTTCTTC
17,-,-,TRBJ2-5,TRBV11-3,CASSQSVGGLAQETQYF,TGTGCCAGCAGCCAATCGGTCGGGGGTCTAGCACAAGAGACCCAGTACTTC
13,-,-,TRBJ1-2,TRBV18,CASSSDSLLGYTF,TGTGCCAGCTCATCAGACAGTCTGTTGGGCTACACCTTC
15,-,TRBD1,TRBJ2-2,TRBV4-3,CASSPDRVGTGELFF,TGCGCCAGCAGCCCCGACAGGGTTGGTACCGGGGAGCTGTTTTTT
16,-,TRBD1,TRBJ2-3,TRBV4-3,CASSQVGQGTTDTQYF,TGCGCCAGCAGCCAAGTTGGACAGGGGACGACAGATACGCAGTATTTT
15,-,-,TRBJ2-1,TRBV10-3,CAISDNGLTSNEQFF,TGTGCCATCAGTGATAACGGACTAACATCCAATGAGCAGTTCTTC
11,-,-,TRBJ2-3,TRBV6-5,CASSEADTQYF,TGTGCCAGCAGTGAGGCAGATACGCAGTATTTT
16,-,-,TRBJ2-2,TRBV5-8,CASSSSGMKVTGELFF,TGTGCCAGCAGTTCCTCCGGGATGAAGGTCACCGGGGAGCTGTTTTTT
15,-,-,TRBJ2-5,TRBV15,CATSRDRGSQETQYF,TGTGCCACCAGCAGAGATCGGGGAAGCCAAGAGACCCAGTACTTC
14,once,-,TRBJ2-2,TRBV11-3,CASSGRVAGGELFF,TGTGCCAGCAGCGGACGGGTGGCGGGCGGGGAGCTGTTTTTT
12,few,-,TRBJ1-1,TRBV7-9,CASSFGGGSAFF,TGTGCCAGCAGCTTCGGGGGAGGATCGGCTTTCTTT